The source of this T cell receptor (beta chain) is a study of T cell responses to AZD1222 COVID-19 vaccine. Study information: Whether given at about 4 or about 12 weeks, second doses were pooled. Study-level findings and limits: No day 14 peak samples; only post-peak repertoires were characterized. It was only a handful of AZD1222 recipients who were seropositive at baseline. Across spike, vaccine-associated CD4 TCRs were found, dominant at 160-218 and 743-854.

In the case of this clone: Antigen specificity is unknown.

The germline gives CDR1 SGHDT, CDR2 YYEEEE. Germline trimming cut 2 bases from V and 8 bases from J; bases unmatched to any gene: 2. There are 13 residues in the CDR3. The method was immunoSEQ multiplex PCR; TCRdb's version includes in-frame clones alone and lacks a portion of them. This table has about 140,000 clones, roughly 89% appearing once. V usage is TRBV5-6 and J usage is TRBJ1-5, with 9 bases matching TRBD1. The sample here was peripheral blood, taken on day 0 of AZD1222 vaccination. The source of this sequence is an adult in good health. The CDR3 DNA reads TGTGCCAGCAGCTTTCGGGACAGGGAGCCCCAGCATTTT. This gives the protein CASSFRDREPQHF. Together with reference TRBV5-6 and TRBJ1-5, the CDR3 gives the full variable domain: DAGVTQSPTHLIKTRGQQVTLRCSPKSGHDTVSWYQQALGQGPQFIFQYYEEEERQRGNFPDRFSGHQFPNYSSELNVNALLLGDSALYLCASSFRDREPQHFGDGTRLSIL.